The TCR beta chain described here comes from a study of T cells in Graves' hyperthyroidism and ophthalmopathy. In this sample, this clonotype turned up many times. RNA transcripts yielded amplified TCR beta CDR3 regions. TCR CDR3 regions were first amplified by RT-PCR with HTBI primers. MiXCR, applied by TCRdb to the multiplex PCR reads, yields one record per CDR3 protein. The table shows 450,000 to 650,000 distinct CDR3 sequences, with less than 25% occurring only once. Germline CDR1 reads SQVTM; CDR2 reads ANQGSEA. This CDR3 region has 15 residues. Trimming left V 0 bases short and J 3 bases short, with 11 bases between.

This receptor was identified in a man between 18 and 29 years old with Graves' hyperthyroidism. The chain couples TRBV29-1 to TRBJ2-2, with D tentatively TRBD2 (5 bases). The sequenced material came from blood. The chain's CDR3 is CSVEEGRGDTGELFF. The DNA of the CDR3 is TGCAGCGTTGAAGAGGGTCGGGGTGACACCGGGGAGCTGTTTTTT.